This TCR beta chain was recovered during a study of blood T cells in healthy people across ages. Study results and limitations: Unknown CMV status may confound age-related changes in expanded clones. Significant beta diversity loss was already apparent by age roughly 44, declining roughly linearly. Long-lived donors exceeded aged donors in naive CD4+ cells and diversity.

Then a second PCR, running roughly 7 to 11 cycles, was carried out with a sample-barcoded 5' primer and a J-beta primer mix. Each cDNA was tagged by a template-switch adaptor containing 12 random nucleotides. TCRdb re-called the 5' RACE reads through MiXCR, storing one row per CDR3 protein. Of 780,000 or so distinct CDR3 sequences listed, about 55% were seen once; the top ten hold roughly two fifths. Worth noting for this clonotype: Its matching antigen is unknown.

Germline CDR1 and CDR2: GTSNPN and SVGIG (reference sequence). The CDR3 length is 14 residues. With V trimmed by 4 bases and J by 10 bases, 12 bases remained unmatched. What was sequenced was blood. The chain couples TRBV30 to TRBJ2-7, with 11 bases aligning to TRBD2. The sequence came from a man older than 75 in good health. The CDR3 DNA is TGTGCCTGGAATAGCGGTCAGACTAGCGGGATTCAGTACTTC. It specifies CAWNSGQTSGIQYF.